The text below deals with one T cell receptor beta chain. The data originate from a study of shared T cell receptors in the human thymus. Repertoires were generated with immunoSEQ multiplex PCR, while TCRdb's copy carries only in-frame clones and drops some. In the table there are almost 550,000 clones, approximately 80% of which are singletons. There are 15 residues in the CDR3. The germline V gene has CDR1 SGHTA and CDR2 FQGTGA. The germline V and J ends were trimmed by 2 bases and 3 bases, with 10 bases remaining between them. The same specimen was also included in a second study, on human thymus T cells. As reported in that work: Corrective cardiac operations yielded the resected thymus tissue. Usage of V and J genes appeared biased in thymic and blood repertoires. Related research reported highly overlapping thymic repertoires among unrelated individuals.

The chain carries TRBV7-3 and TRBJ2-2, with D maybe TRBD1 (6 bases). The clonotype originates from a boy younger than two with a congenital heart defect. The sample consisted of thymocytes. This CDR3 is CASSLRTADTGELFF. The CDR3 bases are TGTGCCAGCAGCTTACGGACAGCTGACACCGGGGAGCTGTTTTTT. The full variable domain, its missing parts supplied by reference TRBV7-3 and TRBJ2-2, is GAGVSQTPSNKVTEKGKYVELRCDPISGHTALYWYRQSLGQGPEFLIYFQGTGAADDSGLPNDRFFAVRPEGSVSTLKIQRTERGDSAVYLCASSLRTADTGELFFGEGSRLTVL.